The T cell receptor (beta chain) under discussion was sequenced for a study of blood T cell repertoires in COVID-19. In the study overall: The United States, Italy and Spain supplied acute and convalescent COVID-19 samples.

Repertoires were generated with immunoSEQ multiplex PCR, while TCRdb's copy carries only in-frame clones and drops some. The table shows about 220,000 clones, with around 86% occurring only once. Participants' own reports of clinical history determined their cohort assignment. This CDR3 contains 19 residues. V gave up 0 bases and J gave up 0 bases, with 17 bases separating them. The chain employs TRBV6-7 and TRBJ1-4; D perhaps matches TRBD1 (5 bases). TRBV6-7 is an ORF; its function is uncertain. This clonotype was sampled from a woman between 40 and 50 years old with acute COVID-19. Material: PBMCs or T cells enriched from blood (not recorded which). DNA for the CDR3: TGTGCCAGCAGTTACTCGTTATTGGCGACAGCCGCAACTAATGAAAAACTGTTTTTT. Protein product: CASSYSLLATAATNEKLFF.